Each of the 9 T cell receptor beta chains below was sequenced from the same sample in a study of human T cells and chemical hapten exposure. One entry per CDR3 protein results from TCRdb running MiXCR on the RACE reads. The table has approximately 34,000 distinct CDR3 sequences, approximately 6.3% seen once. This sample's time point: patch test 1, 2 weeks after DPC sensitization. Treatment indicated: therapeutic diphenylcyclopropenone sensitization with weekly scalp DPC. Extraction of total RNA was performed on unfractionated whole blood. The specimen was whole blood, collected in connection with sensitization to the hapten diphenylcyclopropenone (DPC). Receptor source: a woman under 40 with alopecia areata. Some clones in this sample may be carry-over from other donors' samples.

There are a few counts of this clonotype. The V call is TRBV12-3 or TRBV12-4, the J call TRBJ1-2; D is unclear. Trimming shortened V by 1 base and J by 7 bases, and 13 bases separated the two germline ends. The CDR3 spans 14 residues. CDR3 DNA: TGTGCCAGCAGTTTAGTCCCTGGACTAGGTGGCTACACCTTC. This codes for CASSLVPGLGGYTF.

The chain joins TRBV7-3 to TRBJ2-6, with unresolved D. Germline assignment: CDR1 SGHTA and CDR2 FQGTGA. The CDR3 spans 15 residues. Trimming stripped 5 bases from V and 0 bases from J, with 8 bases between. CDR3: CASSNFPSGANVLTF. The CDR3 DNA sequence: TGTGCCAGCAGCAACTTCCCCTCTGGGGCCAACGTCCTGACTTTC. Full variable domain (missing parts from reference TRBV7-3 and TRBJ2-6): GAGVSQTPSNKVTEKGKYVELRCDPISGHTALYWYRQSLGQGPEFLIYFQGTGAADDSGLPNDRFFAVRPEGSVSTLKIQRTERGDSAVYLCASSNFPSGANVLTFGAGSRLTVL.

This clonotype occurred many times. The rearrangement links TRBV4-2 to TRBJ1-5, with TRBD1 identical over 7 bases. This CDR3 spans 15 amino acids. Germline assignment: CDR1 LGHNA and CDR2 YNFKEQ. Trimming removed 4 bases from V and 0 bases from J; junction bases left unmatched: 3. CDR3 nucleotide sequence: TGTGCCAGCAGCCCGACAGGGAATAGCAATCAGCCCCAGCATTTT. Translated: CASSPTGNSNQPQHF.

This chain connects TRBV2 to TRBJ2-1, with 11 bases aligning to TRBD2. Germline CDR1 reads SNHLY; CDR2 reads FYNNEI. CDR3 length: 15 residues. V gave up 7 bases and J gave up 6 bases; unmatched junction bases: 8. The CDR3 loop is CASIPRTSGSNEQFF. CDR3 DNA: TGTGCCAGCATCCCCCGGACTAGCGGGTCCAATGAGCAGTTCTTC.

J is TRBJ1-6 and V is TRBV7-2, with a possible D match to TRBD1 (5 bases). V lost 2 bases, J lost 0 bases, and 17 bases lay in between. The germline V gene encodes CDR1 SGHTA and CDR2 FQGNSA. This CDR3 contains 19 residues. The CDR3 DNA reads as TGTGCCAGCAGCTTACCCCGCGGGGGGATCAGCTCCTATAATTCACCCCTCCACTTT. This encodes CASSLPRGGISSYNSPLHF.

This clonotype was observed at least ten times. The chain is built from TRBV18 and TRBJ2-3, with 10 bases identical to TRBD2. V shed 1 base, J shed 2 bases, and the junction held 12 bases outside the gene matches. Looked up from germline, CDR1 is KGHSH and CDR2 is LQKENI. CDR3 length: 19 amino acids. This chain's CDR3 is CASSPLAGGGVLNTDTQYF. For the CDR3, the DNA is TGTGCCAGCTCACCACTAGCGGGGGGCGGTGTCCTTAACACAGATACGCAGTATTTT.

By proportion, this clonotype is medium-sized. The chain employs TRBV28 and TRBJ2-3; D remains unclear. Trimming removed 4 bases at V and 6 bases at J, with 8 bases between. Per germline, CDR1 MDHEN and CDR2 SYDVKM. The CDR3 contains 12 residues. In DNA form, the CDR3 reads TGTGCCAGCAGTTCCCTGCCCGATACGCAGTATTTT. Amino acids: CASSSLPDTQYF.

This clonotype was counted between two and nine times. V gene TRBV5-1 combines with J gene TRBJ2-3; 8 nucleotides line up with TRBD2. Losses at the gene ends were 0 bases for V and 6 bases for J; bases not matched to a gene: 9. CDR1 is SGHRS and CDR2 is YFSETQ in the germline V gene. The CDR3 is 16 residues long. The CDR3 protein is CASSLAPGGASDTQYF. The CDR3 region has the DNA TGCGCCAGCAGCTTGGCCCCCGGGGGGGCCTCTGATACGCAGTATTTT.

This clonotype has a count of ten or more. The genes are TRBV7-6 and TRBJ1-1; no firm D call. CDR3 length: 13 amino acids. CDR1 and CDR2 (germline): SGHVS, FNYEAQ. The germline V and J ends were trimmed by 7 bases and 5 bases, with 14 bases remaining between them. For the CDR3, the DNA is TGTGCCAGCACTTTTGGAGGGCAGACTGAAGCTTTCTTT. Residues: CASTFGGQTEAFF.